This T cell receptor beta chain came from a study of T cells after yellow fever vaccination. In its sample, this clonotype was seen a few times. Its specificity is unknown. V was trimmed by 10 bases and J by 0 bases, leaving 12 bases between them. The length of the CDR3 is 13 residues. Study-level results: Most primary-vaccination clones reappeared after the booster (about 95% CD4, about 90% CD8). Abundant clonotypes from the bulk population could contaminate FACS-sorted repertoires. A limited proportion of clonotypes was detected within both the CD4 and CD8 compartments.

Generation of TCR cDNA used 5'RACE template switching (which added a universal primer site and UMIs). TCRdb ran MiXCR on the 5' RACE reads and lists one entry per CDR3 protein. This sample has 150,000 to 200,000 distinct CDR3 sequences, with 9.5% to 12% found just once. The V gene is TRBV12-3 or TRBV12-4, the J gene TRBJ1-1, with D possibly being TRBD1 (6 bases). The specimen comprised CD8+ T cells sorted from PBMCs, sampled 15 days after the yellow fever booster vaccination. The TCR was taken from a man aged 18 to 30 who received the YFV17D yellow fever vaccine. In nucleotides, the CDR3 is TGTGCCAACGGACAGACTTTGAACACTGAAGCTTTCTTT. It specifies CANGQTLNTEAFF.